This is a list of T cell receptor beta chains from one sample in a study of blood T cell repertoires in COVID-19. Only in-frame clones appear in the TCRdb table, and some are missing; sequencing was by immunoSEQ multiplex PCR. Of a few hundred thousand clones listed, 87% are singletons. The specimen was peripheral blood. Receptors originate from a man in his sixties who had recovered from COVID-19. CDR3s leave out the opening cysteine and the closing phenylalanine or tryptophan. Clone size is shown for a subset of rows, as once, few, many or a class of expanded clone.

>-|TRBV9
ASSVEGYNQPQH
>-|TRBV27
ASSLSGGYEQY
>-|TRBV7-6
ASSLESRVMTGELF
>once|TRBV4-2
ASSQDIGRRPGYT
>-|TRBV18
ASSPGGASNQPQH
>-|TRBV2
ASSPLGQGASQPQH
>-|TRBV28
ASSHGGQGAGYGYT
>-|TRBV19
ASSYRDNSYEQY
>-|TRBV11-2
ASTNNGDISGNTIY
>-|TRBV2
ASRWTGDSYEQY
>-|TRBV7-6
ASSLSGEAF
>-|TRBV19
ASSQGIRRYEQY
>-|TRBV11-2
ASSLVSENTQETQY
>few|TRBV7-9
ASVLGSDEKLF
>once|TRBV30
AWSTRETQY
>-|TRBV7-3
ASEPGGGDTQY
>once|TRBV30
AWDPGQGTPTKQY
>-|TRBV19
ASSILMTPNQPQH